This T cell receptor beta chain was retrieved from a study of blood T cell repertoires in COVID-19 (dated by TCRdb to about 2020). A note on the overall study: The collaborator samples originated in the United States, Italy and Spain and spanned the acute and convalescent phases of COVID-19. The prospective study material was composed of cDNA or gDNA derived from T cells, B-cell-depleted T cells, or PBMCs. Deeply sampled blood TCRbeta repertoires from subjects exposed to, actively infected with, or recovered from COVID-19 were included in the dataset. A freely available public database, intended as a resource for researchers studying the immune response to SARS-CoV-2, is where the repertoires were released. The samples were drawn from two sources: the first 160 participants of the ongoing ImmuneRACE study, and about 1,300 subjects contributed by 6 global collaborators. Nearly every sample came with metadata listing a de-identified subject ID, COVID-19 status, age in years and sex. HLA class I and class II types, where available, came from metadata supplied by the sample provider rather than from assay-based typing.

The germline V gene specifies MDHEN as CDR1 and SYDVKM as CDR2. The CDR3 measures 11 amino acids from cysteine to phenylalanine. Only CDR3 DNA is held: 33 bases, read in frame from base 1. The junction carries 9 bases between V and J, which are trimmed by 3 bases and 10 bases respectively. TCRbeta CDR3 regions were amplified from genomic DNA using the immunoSEQ Assay, a bias-controlled multiplex PCR. The authors' pipeline ran thus. The number of nucleated cells in each sample was estimated from the amplification of reference gene primers within the assay. To quantify the absolute abundance of each unique TCRbeta CDR3 rearrangement, sequence reads were collapsed and filtered. For each sample, productive Simpson clonality was calculated as the square root of Simpson's diversity index across productive rearrangements. In its TCRdb copy, this immuneACCESS table keeps in-frame sequences only and misses some clones. Where compared with another copy, unresolved V genes explain less than half of these, and the others have no known cause. V, J and clone size reflect that table, while D and trimming were determined from the DNA. This sample lists around 370,000 clones; around 90% were detected once. Clones ranked in the top ten supply 6.5% to 7% of the sample.

The collaborating institutions used their own protocols to collect whole blood in K2EDTA tubes. For TCRbeta analysis, collaborators shipped samples in one of three forms: frozen whole blood, isolated PBMCs, or DNA extracted from either of those sample types. Results and caveats for the whole study, not just this receptor: Clinical and demographic metadata were provided uncurated, with the amount varying by source and participant.

This clone occurred a few times. Its target antigen remains unknown. No much larger clone exists at a distance of one base, and base qualities are not known. The source material was peripheral blood. The clonotype was recovered from a man younger than 35 with active or convalescent COVID-19. This chain joins TRBV28 to TRBJ1-1; the D gene assignment is ambiguous. The CDR3 protein: CASSFIRGAFF. Here is the DNA: TGTGCCAGCAGTTTCATCCGGGGAGCTTTCTTT.